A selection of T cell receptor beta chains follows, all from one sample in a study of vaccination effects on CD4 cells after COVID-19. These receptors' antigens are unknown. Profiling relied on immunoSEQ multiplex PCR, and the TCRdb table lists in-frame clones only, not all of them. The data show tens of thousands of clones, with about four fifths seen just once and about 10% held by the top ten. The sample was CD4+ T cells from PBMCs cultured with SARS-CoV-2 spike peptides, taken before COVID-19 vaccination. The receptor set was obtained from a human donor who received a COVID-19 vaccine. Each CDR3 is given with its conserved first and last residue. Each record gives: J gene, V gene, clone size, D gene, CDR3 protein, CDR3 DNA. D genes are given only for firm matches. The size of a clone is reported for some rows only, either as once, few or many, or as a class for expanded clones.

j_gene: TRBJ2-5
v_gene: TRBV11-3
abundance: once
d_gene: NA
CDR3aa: CASSLGQVKGETQYF
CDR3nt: TGTGCCAGCAGCTTAGGGCAGGTGAAGGGAGAGACCCAGTACTTC

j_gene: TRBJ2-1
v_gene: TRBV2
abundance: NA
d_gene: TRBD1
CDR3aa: CASKAGTAYNEQFF
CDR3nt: TGTGCCAGCAAGGCCGGGACAGCATACAATGAGCAGTTCTTC

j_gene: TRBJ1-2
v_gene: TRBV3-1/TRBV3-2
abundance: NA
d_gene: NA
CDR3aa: CASSQDWTGNGYTF
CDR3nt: TGTGCCAGCAGCCAAGATTGGACGGGGAACGGCTACACCTTC

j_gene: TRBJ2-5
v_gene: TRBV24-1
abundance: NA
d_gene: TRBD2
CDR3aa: CATSDPGGGQETQYF
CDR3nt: TGTGCCACCAGTGACCCCGGCGGGGGACAAGAGACCCAGTACTTC

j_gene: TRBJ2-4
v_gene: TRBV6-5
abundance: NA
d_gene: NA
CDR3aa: CATRAQNIQYF
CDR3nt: TGTGCCACCAGGGCCCAAAACATTCAGTACTTC

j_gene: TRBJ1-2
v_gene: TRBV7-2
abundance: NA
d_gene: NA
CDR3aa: CASVGGDYGYTF
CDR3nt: TGTGCCAGCGTTGGGGGAGACTATGGCTACACCTTC

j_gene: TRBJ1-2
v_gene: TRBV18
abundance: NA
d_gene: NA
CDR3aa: CASSPRRTDSNYGYTF
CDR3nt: TGTGCCAGCTCACCACGCAGGACGGACTCGAACTATGGCTACACCTTC

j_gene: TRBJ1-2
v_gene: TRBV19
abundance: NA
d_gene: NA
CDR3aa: CASSSLIGSSNYGYTF
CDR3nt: TGTGCCAGTAGTTCCCTTATTGGATCTTCTAACTATGGCTACACCTTC

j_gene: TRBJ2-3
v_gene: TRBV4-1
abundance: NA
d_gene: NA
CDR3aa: CASSRDGGARDTQYF
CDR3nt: TGCGCCAGCAGCCGAGATGGGGGGGCGAGGGATACGCAGTATTTT

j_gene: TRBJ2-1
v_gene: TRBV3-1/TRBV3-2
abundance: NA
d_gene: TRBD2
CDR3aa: CASSQAGTSSHNEQFF
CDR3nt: TGTGCCAGCAGCCAAGCCGGGACTAGCTCCCACAATGAGCAGTTCTTC

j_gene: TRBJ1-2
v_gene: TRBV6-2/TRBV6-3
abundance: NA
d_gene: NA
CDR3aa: CASSYSSVLGGYTF
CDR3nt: TGTGCCAGCAGTTACTCTTCGGTCCTGGGTGGCTACACCTTC